A selection of T cell receptor beta chains follows, all from one sample in a study of cytotoxic CD8 clonotypes in ibrutinib-treated CLL. Data came from immunoSEQ multiplex PCR; TCRdb stores just in-frame clones and leaves some out. This table holds around 250,000 clones, 60% to 75% found once. The input for sequencing was PBMCs, taken after 24 months of ibrutinib treatment. Every receptor here comes from a human donor with chronic lymphocytic leukemia. Each CDR3 is given with its conserved first and last residue.

CDR3aa	j_gene	v_gene
CASSRLGMDEKLFF	TRBJ1-4	TRBV18
CASSVGGLNTEAFF	TRBJ1-1	TRBV5-1
CASSWRGVSLRDGYTF	TRBJ1-2	TRBV28
CASSPLLAESSNYGYTF	TRBJ1-2	TRBV18
CASSTQSYGYTF	TRBJ1-2	TRBV28
CASSDRASSYNEQFF	TRBJ2-1	TRBV6-5
CASGSGTGYGYTF	TRBJ1-2	TRBV12-5
CSVEEGRGETGELFF	TRBJ2-2	TRBV29-1
CASSVGIRSFSYEQYF	TRBJ2-7	TRBV9
CASSQDREGQPQHF	TRBJ1-5	TRBV4-3
CASRGAGGPEKTQYF	TRBJ2-5	TRBV6-5
CATGQGNYGYTF	TRBJ1-2	TRBV10-3
CASSQGLFYEQYF	TRBJ2-7	TRBV6-5
CASSYPGFYGYTF	TRBJ1-2	TRBV6-5
CASSLQGSGNTGELFF	TRBJ2-2	TRBV11-3
CASSLFQGANVLTF	TRBJ2-6	TRBV7-9
CATSRVDEQFF	TRBJ2-1	TRBV15
CASGRQGIETQYF	TRBJ2-5	TRBV25-1
CATRRGLNAYEQYF	TRBJ2-7	TRBV15
CASSPVGSGANVLTF	TRBJ2-6	TRBV18
CASSIGSSYEQYF	TRBJ2-7	TRBV19
CASSLVGTANLSSGNTIYF	TRBJ1-3	TRBV7-4
CASSATSGRISEQYF	TRBJ2-7	TRBV5-4
CASSFLRANTEAFF	TRBJ1-1	TRBV28
CASSIGRGLITDTQYF	TRBJ2-3	TRBV19
CASSIDPINTEQYF	TRBJ2-7	TRBV13
CASSLHQTGGLYGYTF	TRBJ1-2	TRBV7-3
CAWSVETAGGEQFF	TRBJ2-1	TRBV30
CASSPMGTSPGAETQYF	TRBJ2-5	TRBV4-1
CASSQGGSGTDTQYF	TRBJ2-3	TRBV4-1
CASSLEGRDPDTQYF	TRBJ2-3	TRBV5-1
CASRGTVLGNQPQHF	TRBJ1-5	TRBV2
CASSRGTDNEKLFF	TRBJ1-4	TRBV5-1
CASSHGTGQSSYEQYF	TRBJ2-7	TRBV7-8
CASSLVTSGKGEQYF	TRBJ2-7	TRBV28
CASSLYTEQFF	TRBJ2-1	TRBV7-2
CASSGGGQGLPYEQYF	TRBJ2-7	TRBV5-1
CASSLSDADTQYF	TRBJ2-3	TRBV7-3
CASSQGGQGNEQFF	TRBJ2-1	TRBV4-1
CASSLVGEGNTIYF	TRBJ1-3	TRBV5-4
CASSVAGSASSYEQYF	TRBJ2-7	TRBV9
CASRSSGSYEQYF	TRBJ2-7	TRBV6-6
CASSLELAASYEQYF	TRBJ2-7	TRBV7-6
CASSFGQGRWQYF	TRBJ2-7	TRBV7-2
CASTVETGANVLTF	TRBJ2-6	TRBV18
CASSSTGGNYGYTF	TRBJ1-2	TRBV7-9
CASSSRLAGAVGELFF	TRBJ2-2	TRBV6-5
CASSLYWEIYEQYF	TRBJ2-7	TRBV5-6
CASSLYGQGRGGELFF	TRBJ2-2	TRBV28